The 23 T cell receptor beta chains below were found in one sample sequenced in a study of cytomegalovirus exposure and HLA in healthy donors (dated by TCRdb to between 2016 and 2019). Receptor amplification or capture employed the immunoSEQ multiplex PCR assay. For the multiplex PCR, a mixture combining 60 forward primers for TCR Vbeta segments and 13 reverse primers for TCR Jbeta segments was used. As stored in TCRdb, this immuneACCESS dataset retains in-frame rearrangements with V and J assigned. A fraction of the clones does not appear; measured against another copy, unresolved V genes explain less than half of the discrepancy, and the remainder lacks a known reason. Present in this sample are some 100,000 clones, roughly 69% of which were seen just once. The ten largest clonotypes hold 5% to 7% of the sample. What was sequenced was PBMCs. These receptors were taken from a woman in her 70s in good health and CMV-seropositive.

In its sample, this clone was seen a few times. The gene calls are TRBV19 and TRBJ1-6, with TRBD1 matching 10 bases. Germline V gene sequence: CDR1 LNHDA, CDR2 SQIVND (reference sequence). V dropped 5 bases and J dropped 11; count of bases not matched to a gene: 3. CDR3 length equals 13 residues. The CDR3 loop reads CASSDRGLAPLHF. DNA of the CDR3: TGTGCCAGTAGTGACAGGGGGCTCGCACCCCTCCACTTT.

The V gene is TRBV30, the J gene TRBJ2-7, with TRBD2 as a possible D gene (6 bases). Trimming took 4 bases from V and 0 from J, leaving 13 bases between them. CDR1 and CDR2 (germline): GTSNPN, SVGIG (reference sequence). The CDR3 covers 14 residues. CDR3 DNA sequence: TGTGCCTGGACAACGGGACTGCCCTCCTACGAGCAGTACTTC. This translates into CAWTTGLPSYEQYF.

The chain combines TRBV10-3 with TRBJ2-7; 8 bases match TRBD2. CDR3 length: 16 residues. Germline-derived CDR1 and CDR2 are ENHRY and SYGVKD. The ends lost 7 bases at V and 0 bases at J; junction bases unmatched: 11. The CDR3 DNA reads TGTGCCATCAAGGAACCTTCTAGCGGGTCCTCCTACGAGCAGTACTTC. It encodes CAIKEPSSGSSYEQYF.

CDR3 in amino acids: CASSEAGDPGQGYAFF. In DNA form, the CDR3 reads TGTGCCAGCAGTGAAGCGGGGGACCCGGGACAGGGGTATGCTTTCTTT. The chain carries TRBV6-1 and TRBJ1-1; 10 bases fit TRBD1. From germline, CDR1 is MNHNS and CDR2 SASEGT. Germline trimming cut 0 bases from V and 11 bases from J; bases unmatched to any gene: 12. CDR3 length equals 16 residues.

This clone occurred many times. This chain joins TRBV6-6 and TRBJ1-4, with a possible D match to TRBD1 (5 bases). V was clipped by 5 bases and J by 8 bases, with 15 bases between them. Germline values: CDR1 MNHNY, CDR2 SVGAGI (reference sequence). This CDR3 has 14 residues. CDR3 sequence: CASSLGQGQEKLFF. The CDR3 coding sequence is TGTGCCAGCAGTCTGGGGCAGGGCCAAGAAAAACTGTTTTTT.

This clone was picked up a small number of times. The chain is built from TRBV7-9 and TRBJ1-1, with TRBD1 as a possible D gene (5 bases). Looked up from germline, CDR1 is SEHNR and CDR2 is FQNEAQ (reference sequence). The CDR3 has 15 amino acids. V was trimmed by 3 bases and J by 1 base, leaving 12 bases between them. This CDR3 is CASSFQTTENTEAFF. In DNA, the CDR3 is TGTGCCAGCAGCTTCCAAACGACAGAGAACACTGAAGCTTTCTTT.

The chain is built from TRBV6-1 and TRBJ2-7; 11 bases match TRBD1. Looked up from germline, CDR1 is MNHNS and CDR2 is SASEGT. The length of the CDR3 is 13 residues. Losses at the gene ends were 9 bases for V and 6 bases for J; bases not matched to a gene: 7. As DNA, the CDR3 is TGTGCCAGTAGCCGGACAGGGGGCGCCGAGCAGTACTTC. Residues: CASSRTGGAEQYF.

The genes are TRBV6-6 and TRBJ1-1; unclear D gene. Germline V gives CDR1 MNHNY, CDR2 SVGAGI (reference sequence). CDR3 length equals 14 residues. Trimming cost V 7 bases and J 3 bases, with 15 bases left between them. CDR3 residues: CASTVTGRDTEAFF. The DNA of the CDR3 is TGTGCCAGCACTGTAACGGGTCGCGACACTGAAGCTTTCTTT.

Only a few counts were recorded for this clone. This sequence joins TRBV27 and TRBJ1-2, with 12 bases that match TRBD1. The CDR3 length is 19 residues. CDR1 is MNHEY, CDR2 SMNVEV, per germline (reference sequence). J was trimmed by 3 bases and V by 2 bases; bases with no gene match: 13. The CDR3 reads CASSLVGQGARRRHYGYTF. The CDR3 DNA reads TGTGCCAGCAGTTTAGTGGGACAGGGGGCGCGTCGTCGGCACTATGGCTACACCTTC.

In its sample, this clone was seen a few times. The genes are TRBV10-2 and TRBJ2-3; 10 nucleotides agree with TRBD2. The CDR3 is 19 amino acids. The germline V gene encodes CDR1 WSHSY and CDR2 SAAADI. The J segment lost 0 bases and the V segment lost 3 bases, leaving 12 bases of the junction unmatched. The CDR3 sequence: CASSDSHPVLAGSTDTQYF. The CDR3 DNA reads TGCGCCAGCAGTGACTCCCATCCCGTACTAGCGGGGAGCACAGATACGCAGTATTTT.

The chain joins TRBV30 to TRBJ2-3; 10 nucleotides align to TRBD1. Germline V gene sequence: CDR1 GTSNPN, CDR2 SVGIG (reference sequence). The CDR3 runs to 15 residues. V trimming: 3 bases; J trimming: 1 base; junction bases outside the gene matches: 4. DNA for the CDR3: TGTGCCTGGAGAAAGGGACAGGGGCGCACAGATACGCAGTATTTT. Translated, it gives CAWRKGQGRTDTQYF.

CDR3 amino acids: CAARGYNQPQHF. CDR3 DNA sequence: TGTGCGGCCAGGGGATACAATCAGCCCCAGCATTTT. The chain employs TRBV6-6 and TRBJ1-5, with D possibly being TRBD1 (6 bases). The CDR3 has 12 residues. Germline values: CDR1 MNHNY, CDR2 SVGAGI (reference sequence).

The chain carries TRBV10-3 and TRBJ1-1, with TRBD1 matching 11 bases. The CDR3 totals 16 residues. In germline, CDR1 is ENHRY, CDR2 SYGVKD. V lost 2 bases to trimming and J lost 4 bases; unmatched junction nucleotides: 6. The CDR3 sequence: CAISEPRTGGFTEAFF. The CDR3 region has the DNA TGTGCCATCAGTGAGCCGAGGACAGGGGGCTTCACTGAAGCTTTCTTT.

The chain has TRBV5-1 and TRBJ1-2, with TRBD1 matching 7 bases. V lost 3 bases, J lost 2 bases, and 4 bases stayed unmatched. Per the germline V gene, CDR1 is SGHRS and CDR2 is YFSETQ. The CDR3 has 14 residues. The chain's CDR3 is CASSSTGANYGYTF. In DNA, the CDR3 is TGCGCCAGCAGCTCTACAGGGGCGAACTATGGCTACACCTTC. Full variable domain (missing parts from reference TRBV5-1 and TRBJ1-2): KAGVTQTPRYLIKTRGQQVTLSCSPISGHRSVSWYQQTPGQGLQFLFEYFSETQRNKGNFPGRFSGRQFSNSRSEMNVSTLELGDSALYLCASSSTGANYGYTFGSGTRLTVV.

The V gene is TRBV18, the J gene TRBJ1-1; a possible D gene is TRBD1 (5 bases). Germline V gene sequence: CDR1 KGHSH, CDR2 LQKENI. Trimming left V 6 bases short and J 1 base short, with 9 bases between. CDR3 length equals 13 residues. The CDR3 loop reads CASSSQGNTEAFF. Here the CDR3 DNA reads TGTGCCAGCTCCTCTCAGGGGAACACTGAAGCTTTCTTT.

This clone occurred a few times. This chain connects TRBV16 to TRBJ1-2; D possibly corresponds to TRBD1 (5 bases). V was pared by 2 bases and J by 4 bases, with 8 bases between. CDR1 KGHSY and CDR2 FQNENV come from the germline V gene. The CDR3 length is 13 residues. The CDR3 here is CASSQGAFYGYTF. The CDR3 DNA is TGTGCCAGCAGCCAAGGGGCATTCTATGGCTACACCTTC.

The chain carries TRBV11-2 and TRBJ1-4, with 9 nucleotides matching TRBD1. V lost 0 bases to trimming and J lost 7 bases; unmatched junction nucleotides: 3. The CDR3 spans 15 residues. The V gene's germline CDR1 is SGHAT and CDR2 FQNNGV. The CDR3 region is CASSLEGTGIEKLFF. CDR3 in DNA: TGTGCCAGCAGCTTAGAGGGGACAGGGATTGAAAAACTGTTTTTT.

The chain carries TRBV7-6 and TRBJ2-5, with unresolved D. Germline V gene sequence: CDR1 SGHVS, CDR2 FNYEAQ. CDR3 size: 14 residues. Trimming removed 7 bases from V and 5 bases from J, with 17 bases in between. The CDR3 DNA reads TGTGCCAGCACCCCCTCCCTTATCGTCGAGACCCAGTACTTC. Protein product: CASTPSLIVETQYF.

The chain links TRBV2 to TRBJ2-3, with D maybe TRBD2 (5 bases). This CDR3 has 17 amino acids. Germline CDR1 SNHLY, CDR2 FYNNEI. Deletions cut 0 bases from V and 3 bases from J, with 16 bases between. The CDR3 reads CASSEAWRTPVTDTQYF. The CDR3 DNA follows: TGTGCCAGCAGTGAAGCTTGGCGGACTCCAGTTACAGATACGCAGTATTTT.

V is TRBV27 and J is TRBJ1-4, with TRBD1 matching over 10 bases. Germline V CDR1 and CDR2: MNHEY, SMNVEV (reference sequence). With V trimmed by 8 bases and J by 7 bases, 1 base remained unmatched. This CDR3 contains 12 residues. CDR3 in DNA: TGTGCCAGCGGGGACAGGGGTGAAAAACTGTTTTTT. Its translation is CASGDRGEKLFF. Full variable domain (outside the CDR3, taken from reference TRBV27 and TRBJ1-4): EAQVTQNPRYLITVTGKKLTVTCSQNMNHEYMSWYRQDPGLGLRQIYYSMNVEVTDKGDVPEGYKVSRKEKRNFPLILESPSPNQTSLYFCASGDRGEKLFFGSGTQLSVL.

This clone appeared a few times. The chain uses TRBV7-9 and TRBJ1-3; 8 bases fit TRBD1. The germline gives CDR1 SEHNR, CDR2 FQNEAQ (reference sequence). The CDR3 sequence is 16 residues long. With V trimmed by 5 bases and J by 2 bases, 8 bases remained unmatched. The CDR3 DNA follows: TGTGCCAGCAGCCTACAGGGGGTAACCGCTGGAAACACCATATATTTT. Protein sequence: CASSLQGVTAGNTIYF.

The J gene is TRBJ1-5, the V gene TRBV27; TRBD1 is a possible D gene (5 bases). The CDR3 length is 15 residues. V lost 4 bases to trimming and J lost 0 bases, with 10 bases between them. Germline V gene sequence: CDR1 MNHEY, CDR2 SMNVEV (reference sequence). The CDR3: CASSWQGNSNQPQHF. The CDR3 DNA follows: TGTGCCAGCAGTTGGCAGGGTAATAGCAATCAGCCCCAGCATTTT.

This clone was seen a few times. The chain joins TRBV29-1 to TRBJ2-5, with TRBD2 matching over 8 bases. The V gene's germline CDR1 is SQVTM and CDR2 ANQGSEA. The CDR3 runs to 14 residues. V was pared by 6 bases and J by 5 bases, with 11 bases of the junction left unmatched. The CDR3 region has the DNA TGCAGCGTCCGAGAGACAGGCGGGGGGGAGACCCAGTACTTC. It yields the protein CSVRETGGGETQYF.